The 5 T cell receptor beta chains in this list originate from one sample, sequenced in a study of blood T cell repertoires in COVID-19 (TCRdb year 2020). The library was produced with the immunoSEQ multiplex PCR assay. TCRdb limited this immuneACCESS table to in-frame rearrangements with V and J called. A share of clones is missing; checked studies link under half to unresolved V genes, and the rest is unexplained. The sample yields some 150,000 clones; more than 80% were counted once. The ten largest clones take up roughly 0.54% of the sample. Specimen: peripheral blood. All receptors derive from a man aged 50 to 59 with acute or convalescent COVID-19.

The rearrangement uses TRBV5-1 and TRBJ1-1; weak D call: TRBD1 (6 bases). Germline CDR1 reads SGHRS; CDR2 reads YFSETQ. The CDR3 sequence is 14 residues long. V lost 4 bases and J 0 bases, leaving 10 bases between the germline ends. The CDR3 DNA sequence: TGCGCCAGCAGCAGGGACAACATGAACACTGAAGCTTTCTTT. It translates to CASSRDNMNTEAFF.

The CDR3 reads CASRQGETQYF. The CDR3 DNA sequence: TGTGCCAGCAGACAGGGGGAGACCCAGTACTTC. V gene TRBV6-5 combines with J gene TRBJ2-5; 7 bases map to TRBD1. After removal of 6 bases from V and 5 bases from J, the junction contained 0 bases not matched to a gene. The CDR3 is 11 amino acids. CDR1 and CDR2 (germline): MNHEY, SVGAGI.

The V gene is TRBV24-1, the J gene TRBJ1-5; TRBD1 aligns across 10 bases. The junction had 8 bases not matched to a gene; V was cut back by 7 bases and J by 6 bases. This CDR3 is built from 15 residues. Per the germline V gene, CDR1 is KGHDR and CDR2 is SFDVKD. The CDR3 region is CATSRDRGGGQPQHF. CDR3 nucleotides: TGTGCCACCAGCCGGGACAGGGGCGGGGGTCAGCCCCAGCATTTT.

CDR3 amino acids: CATSDLGGQGRNEQFF. The CDR3 DNA reads as TGTGCCACCAGTGATTTGGGGGGACAGGGTCGGAATGAGCAGTTCTTC. The genes are TRBV24-1 and TRBJ2-1, with TRBD1 matching over 9 bases. Trimming cost V 0 bases and J 7 bases; bases outside gene matches: 6. The CDR3 is made up of 16 amino acids. Looked up from germline, CDR1 is KGHDR and CDR2 is SFDVKD.

This clone is a singleton in its sample. This chain joins TRBV1 and TRBJ2-7; the table gives TRBD1 as D, unverified against the DNA. TRBV1 is listed as a pseudogene. The CDR3 is made up of 16 amino acids. The CDR3 spells CTSSLSPLRGFHEQYF. CDR3 DNA: TGCACCAGCAGCCTTAGTCCCTTGAGGGGGTTCCACGAGCAGTACTTC.